This T cell receptor beta chain was identified in a study of blood T cells in healthy people across ages. Per germline, CDR1 MNHEY and CDR2 SMNVEV (reference sequence). Trimming took 1 base from V and 3 from J; bases not matched to a gene: 5. The CDR3 totals 16 residues. This clonotype was observed a handful of times. A J-beta primer mix and a sample-barcoded 5' primer were used in a second PCR of about 7 to 12 cycles. TCRdb used MiXCR to reprocess the 5' RACE reads, holding one entry per CDR3 protein. In the table there are 800,000 to 950,000 distinct CDR3 sequences, about 44% of which are singletons.

The J gene is TRBJ2-3, the V gene TRBV27; TRBD2 matches at 9 bases. This receptor was taken from a man aged 25 to 40 in good health. The sequenced material came from blood. This CDR3 reads CASSLWAGGLTDTQYF. The CDR3 DNA reads as TGTGCCAGCAGTTTATGGGCGGGGGGGCTGACAGATACGCAGTATTTT.